These 7 T cell receptor beta chains share one sample of origin, sequenced in a study of blood T cell repertoires in COVID-19. Sequencing used immunoSEQ multiplex PCR; TCRdb keeps in-frame clones, though not all of them. The repertoire includes 200,000 to 250,000 clones, 84% of them detected once, and about 2.1% sits in the top ten. Sequenced input: peripheral blood. The receptor set was obtained from a woman aged 55-70 years with acute or convalescent COVID-19.

The DNA of the CDR3 is TGTGCCAGCAGCCAAGCCACAGTTTATGGCTACACCTTC. Encoded protein: CASSQATVYGYTF. The J gene is TRBJ1-2, the V gene TRBV3-1 (or the pseudogene TRBV3-2); D remains unclear. The germline V gene has CDR1 LGHDT and CDR2 YNNKEL (reference sequence). V was cut by 1 base and J by 5 bases, with 8 bases left in between. The CDR3 is made up of 13 amino acids.

J is TRBJ1-1 and V is TRBV18, with 7 bases lining up with TRBD1. The CDR3 is made up of 14 amino acids. The V gene end was trimmed by 4 bases and the J gene end by 4 bases; junction bases not matched to a gene: 6. The germline gives CDR1 KGHSH, CDR2 LQKENI. The CDR3 nucleotides read TGTGCCAGCTCACAGCTACCAGGGGGCACTGAAGCTTTCTTT. Translation: CASSQLPGGTEAFF.

This clone occurred a few times. This chain joins TRBV30 and TRBJ1-4; tentative D call: TRBD1 (6 bases). V shed 7 bases and J shed 0 bases, with 9 bases lying between them. The CDR3 spans 13 residues. CDR1 is GTSNPN and CDR2 is SVGIG in the germline V gene (reference sequence). The CDR3 spells CALRTATNEKLFF. The CDR3 region has the DNA TGTGCCTTAAGGACAGCAACTAATGAAAAACTGTTTTTT.

The V and J genes are TRBV10-3 and TRBJ1-1, with 9 positions matching TRBD1. Per germline, CDR1 ENHRY and CDR2 SYGVKD. The V gene end was trimmed by 2 bases and the J gene end by 1 base; junction bases not matched to a gene: 5. This CDR3 has 16 amino acids. The CDR3 reads CAISERGQGKNTEAFF. CDR3 DNA: TGTGCCATCAGTGAGCGGGGACAGGGAAAGAACACTGAAGCTTTCTTT.

This sequence joins TRBV29-1 and TRBJ1-5; D is ambiguous. Germline V gene data show CDR1 as SQVTM and CDR2 as ANQGSEA. The CDR3 sequence is 13 residues long. The germline V and J ends were trimmed by 7 bases and 3 bases, with 13 bases remaining between them. The chain's CDR3 is CSAASGVNQPQHF. CDR3 DNA: TGCAGCGCCGCTTCGGGAGTCAATCAGCCCCAGCATTTT. The whole variable domain, remainder taken from reference TRBV29-1 and TRBJ1-5, is SAVISQKPSRDICQRGTSLTIQCQVDSQVTMMFWYRQQPGQSLTLIATANQGSEATYESGFVIDKFPISRPNLTFSTLTVSNMSPEDSSIYLCSAASGVNQPQHFGDGTRLSIL.

The chain links TRBV19 to TRBJ2-1; weak D call: TRBD2 (6 bases). The CDR3 extends over 17 amino acids. CDR1 and CDR2 (germline): LNHDA, SQIVND (reference sequence). V shed 0 bases and J shed 0 bases, with 12 bases lying between them. The CDR3 DNA reads TGTGCCAGTAGTATAGATAACTACGGGGGCTCCTACAATGAGCAGTTCTTC. Translated: CASSIDNYGGSYNEQFF.

The chain joins TRBV30 to TRBJ1-2; tentatively, D is TRBD1 (5 bases). Trimming pared 4 bases from V and 7 bases from J, leaving 16 bases between. The CDR3 length is 13 residues. Germline V gene lookup returns CDR1 GTSNPN and CDR2 SVGIG (reference sequence). This CDR3 reads CAWKVTGTPGYTF. CDR3 bases: TGTGCCTGGAAAGTAACAGGTACCCCTGGCTACACCTTC.